Below are 8 T cell receptor beta chains sequenced from a single sample in a study of blood T cell repertoires in COVID-19. Sequencing used immunoSEQ multiplex PCR; TCRdb keeps in-frame clones, though not all of them. The sample holds some 99,000 clones, about 79% seen once. The material sequenced was peripheral blood. The receptors stem from a woman aged 80 or over with active or convalescent COVID-19.

This clone was counted a few times. The V call is TRBV30, the J call TRBJ1-6; tentatively, D is TRBD1 (6 bases). V was trimmed by 0 bases and J by 6 bases, leaving 15 bases between them. The germline CDR1 and CDR2 sequences are GTSNPN and SVGIG (reference sequence). CDR3 length equals 16 residues. The chain's CDR3 is CAWSVPGGGSNSPLHF. The CDR3 region has the DNA TGTGCCTGGAGTGTACCGGGAGGGGGATCTAATTCACCCCTCCACTTT. The full variable domain, rest sourced from reference TRBV30 and TRBJ1-6, is SQTIHQWPATLVQPVGSPLSLECTVEGTSNPNLYWYRQAAGRGLQLLFYSVGIGQISSEVPQNLSASRPQDRQFILSSKKLLLSDSGFYLCAWSVPGGGSNSPLHFGNGTRLTVT.

The chain uses TRBV19 and TRBJ2-7; 10 nucleotides agree with TRBD1. Unmatched junction bases numbered 5, after V lost 6 bases and J lost 3 bases. The CDR3 is 14 residues long. Germline CDR1 is LNHDA and CDR2 is SQIVND (reference sequence). The DNA for the CDR3 is TGTGCCAGTAGGACCGGGACAGGGGTCTACGAGCAGTACTTC. Amino acids: CASRTGTGVYEQYF.

V usage is TRBV6-2 or TRBV6-3 and J usage is TRBJ2-7; possibly TRBD2 for D (6 bases). Looked up from germline, CDR1 is MNHEY and CDR2 is SVGEGT. V lost 5 bases and J 6 bases, leaving 17 bases between the germline ends. The CDR3 runs 14 residues. The CDR3 sequence is CASSPPTRTGEQYF. The CDR3 DNA follows: TGTGCCAGCAGTCCCCCGACTAGGACTGGCGAGCAGTACTTC.

This chain joins TRBV6-2 or TRBV6-3 and TRBJ1-5, with 8 positions matching TRBD1. V was pared by 2 bases and J by 2 bases, with 14 bases of the junction left unmatched. Germline-derived CDR1 and CDR2 are MNHEY and SVGEGT. This CDR3 has 19 amino acids. The DNA of the CDR3 is TGTGCCAGCAGTTACACATTGGGCAGGGGGCAGCGGGGCAATCAGCCCCAGCATTTT. Protein sequence: CASSYTLGRGQRGNQPQHF.

This chain connects TRBV4-2 to TRBJ2-7; 7 nucleotides align to TRBD1. Germline V gives CDR1 LGHNA, CDR2 YNFKEQ. The CDR3 extends over 15 amino acids. Germline trimming cut 4 bases from V and 1 base from J; bases unmatched to any gene: 7. CDR3 sequence (DNA): TGTGCCAGCAGCCCGTATCCGGGACAGTCCTACGAGCAGTACTTC. Translating it yields CASSPYPGQSYEQYF.

The CDR3 is CASSVDGGANTGELFF. CDR3 bases: TGTGCCAGCAGCGTAGATGGGGGCGCGAACACCGGGGAGCTGTTTTTT. This chain uses TRBV9 with TRBJ2-2, with a tentative D call TRBD1 (6 bases). Germline CDR1 is SGDLS and CDR2 is YYNGEE. Trimming pared 0 bases from V and 0 bases from J, leaving 9 bases between. The CDR3 contains 16 residues. The full variable domain, completed using reference TRBV9 and TRBJ2-2, is DSGVTQTPKHLITATGQRVTLRCSPRSGDLSVYWYQQSLDQGLQFLIQYYNGEERAKGNILERFSAQQFPDLHSELNLSSLELGDSALYFCASSVDGGANTGELFFGEGSRLTVL.

This clone has a single count. The chain couples TRBV19 to TRBJ2-6; a possible D gene is TRBD2 (6 bases). V was trimmed by 3 bases and J by 4 bases, leaving 13 bases between them. Germline loops: CDR1 LNHDA, CDR2 SQIVND (reference sequence). The CDR3 contains 16 residues. The CDR3, as DNA: TGTGCCAGTAGTATTGGGACTGGGAAGGGGGCCAACGTCCTGACTTTC. Translating gives CASSIGTGKGANVLTF.

The V gene is TRBV6-5, the J gene TRBJ2-1; TRBD2 matches 7 bases. Germline V gives CDR1 MNHEY, CDR2 SVGAGI. J lost 7 bases, V lost 6 bases, and 3 bases had no gene match. The CDR3 totals 12 residues. The CDR3 DNA is TGTGCCAGCAGAACTAGCGTAAATGAGCAGTTCTTC. Protein product: CASRTSVNEQFF.